The present T cell receptor beta chain was sequenced within a study of long-term antiretroviral therapy in people with HIV. On the study more broadly: There is a gap of about a decade between the earliest samples and the later 2015 immediate-ART recommendation.

Study-wide results and caveats: Clones that expanded before ART (that is, prior to treatment) dominated the repertoire at all time points.

With respect to this clone: Its cognate antigen is unknown.

Samples were assayed with immunoSEQ v3.0 at survey level. Per-sample TRB depth target: about 35,000-50,000 T-cell genomes. Sequencing used immunoSEQ multiplex PCR; TCRdb keeps in-frame clones, though not all of them. The data show about 28,000 clones, around 85% seen once. Germline V CDR1 and CDR2: SGHNT, YENEEA. The CDR3 has 17 amino acids. Trimming shortened V by 5 bases and J by 6 bases, and 22 bases separated the two germline ends. The sequence was obtained from a man between 18 and 35 years old with HIV. The chain joins TRBV11-3 to TRBJ2-2; the D gene is possibly TRBD1 (6 bases). The sample consisted of unsorted PBMCs, taken 0.8 years before starting antiretroviral therapy. CDR3 sequence: CASSPLATLGAAGELFF. CDR3 DNA sequence: TGTGCCAGCAGCCCCCTCGCCACTCTGGGGGCCGCCGGGGAGCTGTTTTTT.